This TCR beta chain originates from a study of T cells in Graves' hyperthyroidism and ophthalmopathy. Amplification of TCR beta CDR3 regions used RNA as the template. The study used the HTBI primer set for a first-round RT-PCR of the TCR CDR3. TCRdb reprocessed the multiplex PCR reads via MiXCR and lists one record per CDR3 protein. The data show under 800,000 distinct CDR3 sequences, with 12% to 15% seen just once and 10% held by the top ten. This clonotype has ten or more counts. Source material: blood. The origin of this receptor is a woman aged 18 to 35 with Graves' hyperthyroidism.

In nucleotides, the CDR3 is TGCAGTGCTAGAGATCTGGTAGCTAACTACGAGCAGTACTTC. Residues: CSARDLVANYEQYF. The J gene is TRBJ2-7, the V gene TRBV20-1; no firm D call. In germline, CDR1 is DFQATT, CDR2 SNEGSKA (reference sequence). V shed 0 bases and J shed 3 bases, with 12 bases lying between them. The CDR3 has 14 residues.